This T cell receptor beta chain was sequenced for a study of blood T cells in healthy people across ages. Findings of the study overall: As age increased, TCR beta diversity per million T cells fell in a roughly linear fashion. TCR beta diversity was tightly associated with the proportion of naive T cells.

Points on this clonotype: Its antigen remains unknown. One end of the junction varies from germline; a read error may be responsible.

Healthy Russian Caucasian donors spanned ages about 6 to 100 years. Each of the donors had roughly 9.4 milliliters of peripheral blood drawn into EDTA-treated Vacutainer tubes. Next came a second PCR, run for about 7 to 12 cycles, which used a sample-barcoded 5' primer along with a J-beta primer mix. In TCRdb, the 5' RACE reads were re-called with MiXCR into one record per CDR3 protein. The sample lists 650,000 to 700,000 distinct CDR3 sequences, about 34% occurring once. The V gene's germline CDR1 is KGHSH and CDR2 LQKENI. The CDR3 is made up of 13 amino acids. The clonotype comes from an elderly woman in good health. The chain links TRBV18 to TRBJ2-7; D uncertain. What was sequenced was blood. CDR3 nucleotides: TGTGCCAGCCCACCCCGCATGCAGGTGGAGCAGTACTTT. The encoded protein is CASPPRMQVEQYF.